One sample yielded the 32 T cell receptor beta chains listed below, sequenced in a study of vaccination and CD4 T cells after COVID-19. Sequenced with the Oncomine TCR Beta short-read assay was DNA taken from cultured CD4+ T cells. Using its own MiXCR run on the PCR reads, TCRdb lists one record per CDR3 protein. The sample yields around 10,000 distinct CDR3 sequences, about 60% seen once. The treatment is: roughly 10-day PBMC culture with coronavirus spike peptide pools or control peptides (ViraFEST assay). For these TCRs, the target antigens are not known. Sample: CD4+ T cells from blood, cultured in vitro. The receptors were sampled from a human donor who had recovered from COVID-19.

This clonotype was counted a few times. CDR3 coding DNA: TGTGCCAGCAGTTACTATGGGGGAGGTGAGCAGTTCTTC. This codes for CASSYYGGGEQFF. The chain links TRBV6-2 or TRBV6-3 to TRBJ2-1, with D tentatively TRBD2 (6 bases). V gave up 1 base and J gave up 9 bases, with 10 bases separating them. CDR1 is MNHEY, CDR2 SVGEGT, per germline. The CDR3 sequence is 13 residues long.

The chain employs TRBV10-2 and TRBJ2-7; D not certain. V lost 6 bases and J lost 3, with 15 bases in between. The CDR3 covers 14 residues. CDR1 and CDR2 (germline): WSHSY, SAAADI. For the CDR3, the DNA is TGCGCCAGCAGGGATTCCGGGCCGATCTACGAGCAGTACTTC. It encodes CASRDSGPIYEQYF.

This clonotype was found a few times. J is TRBJ1-5 and V is TRBV20-1, with TRBD1 matching 10 bases. Trimming cost V 3 bases and J 2 bases; bases outside gene matches: 4. Germline V CDR1 and CDR2: DFQATT, SNEGSKA (reference sequence). There are 15 residues in the CDR3. The CDR3, as DNA: TGCAGTGCTAGGCGACAGGGGGCGGGCAATCAGCCCCAGCATTTT. It codes for CSARRQGAGNQPQHF.

The rearrangement uses TRBV20-1 and TRBJ2-7; D possibly matches TRBD1 or TRBD2 (5 bases each). This CDR3 spans 13 amino acids. V was trimmed by 5 bases and J by 3 bases, leaving 14 bases between them. Germline CDR1 is DFQATT and CDR2 is SNEGSKA (reference sequence). This CDR3 is CSAEAGTHYEQYF. The CDR3 bases are TGCAGTGCTGAAGCTGGGACCCACTACGAGCAGTACTTC.

The chain has TRBV6-1 and TRBJ1-2, with TRBD1 matching 11 bases. The CDR3 spans 13 residues. Germline loops: CDR1 MNHNS, CDR2 SASEGT. The CDR3 loop reads CADRDRGYYGYTF. The CDR3 bases are TGTGCAGACCGGGACAGGGGGTACTATGGCTACACCTTC.

The count of this clonotype is one. The rearrangement links TRBV20-1 to TRBJ1-2; no reliable D call. V was clipped by 6 bases and J by 4 bases, with 15 bases between them. This CDR3 has 13 amino acids. The germline CDR1 and CDR2 sequences are DFQATT and SNEGSKA (reference sequence). CDR3 amino acids: CSAREISRYGYTF. CDR3 sequence (DNA): TGCAGTGCACGGGAGATCTCTCGCTATGGCTACACCTTC.

This clonotype was seen a handful of times. The chain uses TRBV18 and TRBJ1-1, with no clear D. Germline values: CDR1 KGHSH, CDR2 LQKENI. CDR3 length: 11 residues. Trimming took off 5 bases at V and 7 bases at J, with 8 bases between the two ends. The DNA for the CDR3 is TGTGCCAGCTCAGGGGTGGATGAAGCTTTCTTT. This gives the protein CASSGVDEAFF.

The chain uses TRBV19 and TRBJ1-5; no definite D call. The V end was cut by 3 bases, the J end by 2 bases, with 11 bases between. The V gene's germline CDR1 is LNHDA and CDR2 SQIVND (reference sequence). This CDR3 has 15 amino acids. CDR3 in amino acids: CASSIGSGGNQPQHF. The CDR3 region has the DNA TGTGCCAGTAGTATTGGGAGTGGGGGCAATCAGCCCCAGCATTTT.

The rearrangement uses TRBV6-1 and TRBJ1-1, with D perhaps matching TRBD1 (6 bases). Deletions cut 7 bases from V and 2 bases from J, with 14 bases between. Looked up from germline, CDR1 is MNHNS and CDR2 is SASEGT. This CDR3 comprises 14 residues. DNA for the CDR3: TGTGCCAGCATCCGACAGGTAGTAAACACTGAAGCTTTCTTT. Amino acids: CASIRQVVNTEAFF.

The chain recombines TRBV20-1 with TRBJ2-1, with unresolved D. This CDR3 is 15 amino acids long. V was cut by 4 bases and J by 3 bases, with 16 bases left in between. Germline CDR1 and CDR2: DFQATT and SNEGSKA (reference sequence). In DNA, the CDR3 is TGCAGTGCTACTAGAAGGGCCGCCGGCTACAATGAGCAGTTCTTC. This codes for CSATRRAAGYNEQFF.

J is TRBJ1-5 and V is TRBV19; 8 nucleotides align to TRBD1. CDR1 and CDR2 from the germline V gene are LNHDA and SQIVND (reference sequence). V was clipped by 4 bases and J by 4 bases; unmatched bases: 3. The CDR3 runs 14 residues. The CDR3 sequence: CASSRTGRNQPQHF. CDR3 nucleotides: TGTGCCAGTAGTAGGACAGGGAGGAATCAGCCCCAGCATTTT.

The rearrangement links TRBV9 to TRBJ1-1, with D perhaps matching TRBD1 (6 bases). The germline CDR1 and CDR2 sequences are SGDLS and YYNGEE. V lost 0 bases to trimming and J lost 3 bases, with 15 bases between them. CDR3 size: 16 residues. CDR3 residues: CASSVGDTLGDTEAFF. The CDR3 nucleotides are TGTGCCAGCAGCGTAGGGGACACCCTAGGGGACACTGAAGCTTTCTTT.

The rearrangement joins TRBV6-2 or TRBV6-3 to TRBJ2-1; either TRBD1 or TRBD2 may fit D (5 bases each). The germline V and J ends were trimmed by 4 bases and 6 bases, with 10 bases remaining between them. Germline V gene sequence: CDR1 MNHEY, CDR2 SVGEGT. The CDR3 has 13 residues. CDR3 DNA sequence: TGTGCCAGCAGTTTTTTTGGGGGCAATGAGCAGTTCTTC. This translates into CASSFFGGNEQFF.

This clonotype was detected a few times. The rearrangement uses TRBV20-1 and TRBJ2-7; D is possibly TRBD1 (6 bases). Germline V gene lookup returns CDR1 DFQATT and CDR2 SNEGSKA (reference sequence). CDR3 length: 13 residues. CDR3 coding DNA: TGCGGAGTCCTGGGGGCGGAACCTTACGAGCAGTACTTC. Translating it yields CGVLGAEPYEQYF.

The chain has TRBV5-3 and TRBJ1-1; TRBD1 agrees at 7 bases. TRBV5-3 is an open reading frame, and its role is uncertain. CDR3 length equals 15 residues. With 2 bases clipped from V and 2 bases from J, the junction kept 6 bases outside the gene matches. In DNA, the CDR3 is TGTGCCAGAAGCTTTTACAGGGGTACCAACACTGAAGCTTTCTTT. Its translation: CARSFYRGTNTEAFF.

Only a few counts were recorded for this clonotype. The chain is built from TRBV7-9 and TRBJ1-1; D is uncertain. In germline, CDR1 is SEHNR, CDR2 FQNEAQ (reference sequence). This CDR3 contains 15 residues. With 1 base removed from V and 1 base from J, the gap between germline ends came to 10 bases. This CDR3 is CASSLEAGWNTEAFF. CDR3 nucleotide sequence: TGTGCCAGCAGCTTAGAGGCGGGCTGGAACACTGAAGCTTTCTTT.

V and J are TRBV6-1 and TRBJ2-7; 7 bases line up with TRBD1. The V segment lost 5 bases and the J segment 1 base; nucleotides outside the gene matches: 5. The germline V gene has CDR1 MNHNS and CDR2 SASEGT. The CDR3 sequence is 14 residues long. The CDR3 nucleotides read TGTGCCAGCAGTCCCGGGACAGTTTCCTACGAGCAGTACTTC. Protein product: CASSPGTVSYEQYF.

V gene TRBV27 combines with J gene TRBJ1-1; D is unclear. Trimming shortened V by 1 base and J by 0 bases, and 6 bases separated the two germline ends. The CDR3 totals 14 residues. Germline V gives CDR1 MNHEY, CDR2 SMNVEV (reference sequence). The chain's CDR3 is CASSLWGLNTEAFF. The DNA of the CDR3 is TGTGCCAGCAGTTTATGGGGTCTGAACACTGAAGCTTTCTTT.

This clonotype was seen only once. The chain combines TRBV12-2 with TRBJ2-1; the table gives TRBD2 as D, unverified against the DNA. TRBV12-2 represents a pseudogene. This CDR3 region has 17 residues. The CDR3 DNA follows: TGTGCAAGTCGCAACGGGAGGGCCCTAAGCTCCTACAATGAGCAGTTCTTC. This encodes CASRNGRALSSYNEQFF.

The table lists this clonotype with a few counts. The chain carries TRBV12-3 or TRBV12-4 and TRBJ1-5; D possibly corresponds to TRBD1 (6 bases). V shed 8 bases and J shed 7 bases, with 12 bases lying between them. The CDR3 runs 12 residues. The CDR3 protein is CASSRGKQPQHF. In DNA form, the CDR3 reads TGTGCCAGCTCTAGGGGGAAACAGCCCCAGCATTTT.

This sequence joins TRBV5-1 and TRBJ1-1; D unclear. This CDR3 contains 17 residues. The V gene lost 4 bases and the J gene lost 0 bases, with 19 bases spanning the gap. The V gene's germline CDR1 is SGHRS and CDR2 YFSETQ. This CDR3 is CASSRTTDRMLNTEAFF. As DNA, the CDR3 is TGCGCCAGCAGCCGTACAACAGATCGGATGTTGAACACTGAAGCTTTCTTT.

The chain links TRBV12-3 or TRBV12-4 to TRBJ2-2; no clear D gene. Trimming pared 8 bases from V and 1 base from J, leaving 8 bases between. The CDR3 extends over 13 amino acids. The CDR3 spells CASGPRNTGELFF. Here the CDR3 DNA reads TGTGCCAGCGGCCCGAGGAACACCGGGGAGCTGTTTTTT.

The chain carries TRBV19 and TRBJ2-2, with TRBD2 identical over 8 bases. Germline CDR1 LNHDA, CDR2 SQIVND (reference sequence). CDR3 size: 15 residues. Trimming removed 1 base from V and 5 bases from J; junction bases left unmatched: 3. The chain's CDR3 is CASSIVSGGTGELFF. In DNA, the CDR3 is TGTGCCAGTAGTATAGTGTCGGGGGGGACCGGGGAGCTGTTTTTT.

In nucleotides, the CDR3 is TGTGCCAGCAGTGGGAAGTTAAATCAGCCCCAGCATTTT. Protein product: CASSGKLNQPQHF. The chain carries TRBV2 and TRBJ1-5; the D is unclear. The V end was cut by 4 bases, the J end by 4 bases, with 8 bases between. CDR1 and CDR2 from the germline V gene are SNHLY and FYNNEI. The CDR3 length is 13 residues. Using reference TRBV2 and TRBJ1-5 for the parts outside the CDR3, the full variable domain is EPEVTQTPSHQVTQMGQEVILRCVPISNHLYFYWYRQILGQKVEFLVSFYNNEISEKSEIFDDQFSVERPDGSNFTLKIRSTKLEDSAMYFCASSGKLNQPQHFGDGTRLSIL.

This rearrangement joins TRBV30 to TRBJ2-2; 11 positions agree with TRBD1. Germline V gives CDR1 GTSNPN, CDR2 SVGIG (reference sequence). Trimming took 6 bases from V and 4 from J; bases not matched to a gene: 7. The CDR3 is 15 amino acids. This CDR3 is CACPGDRGVTGELFF. The CDR3 nucleotides are TGTGCCTGCCCCGGGGACAGGGGGGTCACCGGGGAGCTGTTTTTT.

The chain couples TRBV28 to TRBJ2-7; perhaps TRBD1 as D (5 bases). Germline CDR1 is MDHEN and CDR2 is SYDVKM. CDR3 length: 14 amino acids. The germline V and J ends were trimmed by 2 bases and 3 bases, with 11 bases remaining between them. The CDR3 here is CASSLRFRDYEQYF. The CDR3 nucleotides read TGTGCCAGCAGTTTAAGATTCAGGGACTACGAGCAGTACTTC.

This clonotype is deemed large. This chain connects TRBV20-1 to TRBJ1-1; the match to TRBD1 covers 11 bases. V dropped 5 bases and J dropped 3; count of bases not matched to a gene: 2. The CDR3 loop spans 13 amino acids. In germline, CDR1 is DFQATT, CDR2 SNEGSKA (reference sequence). This chain's CDR3 is CSAPGQGDTEAFF. In nucleotides, the CDR3 is TGCAGTGCTCCGGGACAGGGGGACACTGAAGCTTTCTTT.

This clonotype was seen more than once but under ten times. The chain uses TRBV6-2 or TRBV6-3 and TRBJ2-2, with 7 bases aligning to TRBD1. CDR3 length: 14 amino acids. The germline CDR1 and CDR2 sequences are MNHEY and SVGEGT. J lost 7 bases, V lost 2 bases, and 4 bases had no gene match. The CDR3 nucleotides are TGTGCCAGCAGTTACGACAGGGTAGGCGGGGAGCTGTTTTTT. Its protein is CASSYDRVGGELFF.

The gene calls are TRBV30 and TRBJ1-5; 8 nucleotides align to TRBD1. The CDR3 runs to 14 residues. Germline CDR1 is GTSNPN and CDR2 is SVGIG (reference sequence). With 3 bases clipped from V and 7 bases from J, the junction kept 8 bases outside the gene matches. The CDR3 loop reads CAWSRDRGGQPQHF. CDR3 sequence (DNA): TGTGCCTGGAGCCGAGACAGGGGAGGACAGCCCCAGCATTTT.

This chain joins TRBV4-3 and TRBJ1-1, with TRBD1 matching 7 bases. The germline CDR1 and CDR2 sequences are LGHNA and YSLEER. The CDR3 has 17 amino acids. V lost 0 bases, J lost 2 bases, and 9 bases stayed unmatched. CDR3 DNA sequence: TGCGCCAGCAGCCAAGACGCTACAGGGGACCTTAACACTGAAGCTTTCTTT. Translation: CASSQDATGDLNTEAFF.

This chain connects TRBV6-2 or TRBV6-3 to TRBJ2-2; possible D gene TRBD2, 6 bases. The CDR3 is 17 residues long. Germline CDR1 is MNHEY and CDR2 is SVGEGT. The germline V and J ends were trimmed by 6 bases and 2 bases, with 19 bases remaining between them. CDR3 residues: CASRSLRDSLNTGELFF. As DNA, the CDR3 is TGTGCCAGCAGGTCCCTCCGGGACTCCCTAAACACCGGGGAGCTGTTTTTT.

The genes are TRBV5-1 and TRBJ2-7, with 8 positions matching TRBD1. Germline V gene lookup returns CDR1 SGHRS and CDR2 YFSETQ. CDR3 size: 15 residues. Unmatched junction bases numbered 5, after V lost 1 base and J lost 2 bases. The CDR3: CASSLQQGATYEQYF. CDR3 DNA sequence: TGCGCCAGCAGCTTGCAGCAGGGGGCGACCTACGAGCAGTACTTC.